These 26 T cell receptor beta chains were all obtained from the same sample, sequenced in a study of blood T cell repertoires in COVID-19. Assay: immunoSEQ multiplex PCR; the TCRdb copy retains only in-frame clones and omits some. The data contain roughly 110,000 clones, 70% to 75% of them singletons. Sequencing was done on a sample of peripheral blood. Receptor source: a human donor with acute or convalescent COVID-19. The donor label of this sample is uncertain.

This chain joins TRBV5-6 and TRBJ1-1; TRBD1 is a possible D gene (6 bases). CDR1 is SGHDT and CDR2 is YYEEEE in the germline V gene. The CDR3 contains 15 residues. V was shortened by 6 bases and J by 0 bases, with 15 bases between the two germline ends. DNA for the CDR3: TGTGCCAGCAAAGATACAGGGCAAATGAACACTGAAGCTTTCTTT. Translating it yields CASKDTGQMNTEAFF.

The V call is TRBV3-1 (or the pseudogene TRBV3-2), the J call TRBJ2-3; the D is unclear. This CDR3 has 12 amino acids. Per the germline V gene, CDR1 is LGHDT and CDR2 is YNNKEL (reference sequence). V was shortened by 2 bases and J by 6 bases, with 6 bases between the two germline ends. The CDR3 region is CASSQSEDTQYF. CDR3 coding DNA: TGTGCCAGCAGCCAATCCGAGGATACGCAGTATTTT.

The V and J genes are TRBV2 and TRBJ1-2, with 7 bases that match TRBD1. With V trimmed by 8 bases and J by 4 bases, 10 bases remained unmatched. Germline CDR1 is SNHLY and CDR2 is FYNNEI. The CDR3 covers 14 residues. The CDR3 here is CASSSEEGAYGYTF. DNA of the CDR3: TGTGCCAGCTCGAGCGAGGAGGGGGCCTATGGCTACACCTTC.

This chain joins TRBV6-4 and TRBJ2-7, with TRBD2 matching 9 bases. The germline V gene has CDR1 MRHNA and CDR2 SNTAGT. With 5 bases clipped from V and 3 bases from J, the junction kept 8 bases outside the gene matches. The CDR3 is made up of 15 amino acids. The CDR3 here is CASSLCGGADYEQYV. In DNA, the CDR3 is TGTGCCAGCAGTCTCTGCGGGGGGGCCGACTACGAGCAGTACGTC.

V is TRBV29-1 and J is TRBJ2-1; no clear D gene. Deletions cut 0 bases from V and 9 bases from J, with 12 bases between. Per the germline V gene, CDR1 is SQVTM and CDR2 is ANQGSEA. The CDR3 runs 13 residues. The CDR3 loop reads CSVEDLETGEQFF. The CDR3 DNA sequence: TGCAGCGTTGAAGACCTTGAAACGGGTGAGCAGTTCTTC.

The chain has TRBV24-1 and TRBJ2-1; D gene ambiguous. The CDR3 length is 13 residues. The V gene's germline CDR1 is KGHDR and CDR2 SFDVKD. Trimming cost V 12 bases and J 4 bases, with 15 bases left between them. The CDR3 here is CASSEREYNEQFF. The CDR3 nucleotides are TGTGCCTCAAGCGAGCGAGAATACAATGAGCAGTTCTTC.

In its sample, this clone was seen a few times. This chain uses TRBV24-1 with TRBJ2-2; 7 bases agree with TRBD2. Germline V gene data show CDR1 as KGHDR and CDR2 as SFDVKD. J was trimmed by 5 bases and V by 2 bases; bases with no gene match: 10. The CDR3 sequence is 17 residues long. The chain's CDR3 is CATSDSRGRARTGELFF. DNA of the CDR3: TGTGCCACCAGTGATTCCCGTGGGAGGGCCCGTACCGGGGAGCTGTTTTTT.

CDR3 sequence reads: CASSLSQLPNQPQHF. CDR3 in DNA: TGTGCCAGCAGCTTATCACAGCTACCCAATCAGCCCCAGCATTTT. The gene calls are TRBV7-2 and TRBJ1-5; no clear D gene. Germline V gene lookup returns CDR1 SGHTA and CDR2 FQGNSA. V lost 2 bases to trimming and J lost 3 bases, with 11 bases between them. The CDR3 has 15 residues.

The V call is TRBV29-1, the J call TRBJ1-1; the D is unclear. This CDR3 spans 11 amino acids. The germline CDR1 and CDR2 sequences are SQVTM and ANQGSEA. Deletions cut 4 bases from V and 1 base from J, with 4 bases between. This chain's CDR3 is CSVAQNTEAFF. For the CDR3, the DNA is TGCAGCGTTGCACAGAACACTGAAGCTTTCTTT.

The chain recombines TRBV2 with TRBJ2-3, with D perhaps matching TRBD1 (6 bases). The CDR3 has 17 amino acids. The V gene lost 3 bases and the J gene lost 0 bases, with 16 bases spanning the gap. Germline V gene data show CDR1 as SNHLY and CDR2 as FYNNEI. The CDR3 DNA reads TGTGCCAGCAGTGATTATGGGGGCAGTCCTAGCACAGATACGCAGTATTTT. It specifies CASSDYGGSPSTDTQYF.

CDR3 residues: CASSSGGTEAFF. CDR3 in DNA: TGTGCCAGCAGTTCAGGGGGCACTGAAGCTTTCTTT. This chain links TRBV6-5 with TRBJ1-1; 7 bases align to TRBD1. CDR3 length: 12 amino acids. From germline, CDR1 is MNHEY and CDR2 SVGAGI. V lost 4 bases to trimming and J lost 4 bases; unmatched junction nucleotides: 0.

This chain links TRBV2 with TRBJ2-4; 10 positions agree with TRBD2. V shed 4 bases and J 0 bases; nucleotides not matched to a gene: 6. Looked up from germline, CDR1 is SNHLY and CDR2 is FYNNEI. CDR3 size: 17 residues. The CDR3 DNA reads as TGTGCCAGCAGTGGGTTAGCGGGGGGACTAGCCAAAAACATTCAGTACTTC. Translated, it gives CASSGLAGGLAKNIQYF.

This rearrangement joins TRBV13 to TRBJ2-3; no clear D gene. The germline V gene has CDR1 PRHDT and CDR2 FYEKMQ (reference sequence). The CDR3 is 16 residues long. V lost 6 bases to trimming and J lost 0 bases, with 16 bases between them. The CDR3: CASSVRFVLSTDTQYF. The CDR3 coding sequence is TGTGCCAGCAGTGTTAGATTCGTCCTTAGCACAGATACGCAGTATTTT.

The chain combines TRBV18 with TRBJ1-1, with TRBD1 identical over 10 bases. With V trimmed by 6 bases and J by 5 bases, 12 bases remained unmatched. Germline CDR1 and CDR2: KGHSH and LQKENI. This CDR3 contains 16 residues. The CDR3 reads CASSERQGAEGTEAFF. The DNA for the CDR3 is TGTGCCAGCTCCGAGAGACAGGGGGCTGAGGGGACTGAAGCTTTCTTT.

V gene TRBV30 combines with J gene TRBJ1-1; the D is unclear. The ends were cut back, 3 bases at V and 4 bases at J, with 6 bases in the middle. The CDR3 totals 11 residues. Germline assignment: CDR1 GTSNPN and CDR2 SVGIG (reference sequence). This CDR3 reads CAWSLRTEAFF. The CDR3 DNA sequence: TGTGCCTGGAGCCTCCGCACTGAAGCTTTCTTT.

The J gene is TRBJ1-2, the V gene TRBV29-1, with TRBD1 matching 10 bases. Germline CDR1 reads SQVTM; CDR2 reads ANQGSEA. The V and J ends lost 1 base and 10 bases, in that order; junction bases with no gene match: 3. This CDR3 spans 12 amino acids. The CDR3 region has the DNA TGCAGCGTTGAAGTTGGGACAGGGGCCTACACCTTC. Its translation is CSVEVGTGAYTF.

This chain uses TRBV14 with TRBJ2-2, with TRBD1 identical over 12 bases. There are 16 residues in the CDR3. CDR1 and CDR2 from the germline V gene are SGHDN and FVKESK. V dropped 5 bases and J dropped 7; count of bases not matched to a gene: 8. The CDR3 here is CASSTQGQGAGGELFF. CDR3 DNA sequence: TGTGCCAGCAGCACGCAGGGACAGGGGGCAGGCGGGGAGCTGTTTTTT. Full variable domain (rest looked up from reference TRBV14 and TRBJ2-2): EAGVTQFPSHSVIEKGQTVTLRCDPISGHDNLYWYRRVMGKEIKFLLHFVKESKQDESGMPNNRFLAERTGGTYSTLKVQPAELEDSGVYFCASSTQGQGAGGELFFGEGSRLTVL.

The V and J genes are TRBV5-8 and TRBJ2-7; 7 bases are shared with TRBD1. The J segment lost 3 bases and the V segment lost 4 bases, leaving 1 base of the junction unmatched. Germline CDR1 SGHTS, CDR2 YDEGEE. CDR3 length: 12 amino acids. The CDR3 sequence is CASSRDSYEQYV. DNA of the CDR3: TGTGCCAGCAGCCGGGACAGCTACGAGCAGTACGTC.

This clone was counted between two and nine times. This rearrangement joins TRBV5-5 to TRBJ2-5; 11 nucleotides align to TRBD2. This CDR3 contains 16 residues. Germline V CDR1 and CDR2: SGHKS, YYEKEE (reference sequence). With V trimmed by 1 base and J by 1 base, 3 bases remained unmatched. The chain's CDR3 is CASSLSLAGVQETQYF. DNA of the CDR3: TGTGCCAGCAGCTTGTCACTAGCGGGGGTCCAAGAGACCCAGTACTTC.

This clone was recorded only once. The V gene is TRBV19, the J gene TRBJ2-1; 8 bases agree with TRBD2. With 6 bases clipped from V and 6 bases from J, the junction kept 10 bases outside the gene matches. The germline V gene encodes CDR1 LNHDA and CDR2 SQIVND (reference sequence). This CDR3 contains 15 residues. CDR3 coding DNA: TGTGCCAGTAGCATACCGGGACTAGACCGCAATGAGCAGTTCTTC. Translated: CASSIPGLDRNEQFF.

The J gene is TRBJ1-2, the V gene TRBV2; TRBD1 matches at 11 bases. Germline CDR1 reads SNHLY; CDR2 reads FYNNEI. V shed 4 bases and J 7 bases; nucleotides not matched to a gene: 5. There are 14 residues in the CDR3. The CDR3 DNA sequence: TGTGCCAGCAGTGGGGACAGGGGGTCGGGTGGCTACACCTTC. Residues: CASSGDRGSGGYTF.

This chain links TRBV4-1 with TRBJ1-2; D call uncertain. CDR1 MGHRA and CDR2 YSYEKL come from the germline V gene. V gave up 1 base and J gave up 2 bases, with 5 bases separating them. CDR3 length: 13 residues. In DNA form, the CDR3 reads TGCGCCAGCAGCCAAGCCCAGAACTATGGCTACACCTTC. It specifies CASSQAQNYGYTF.

J is TRBJ2-1 and V is TRBV9, with 12 positions matching TRBD2. V was pared by 4 bases and J by 12 bases, with 11 bases of the junction left unmatched. The CDR3 has 15 residues. The germline gives CDR1 SGDLS, CDR2 YYNGEE. The CDR3 loop reads CASSPRTSGALRQFF. The CDR3, as DNA: TGTGCCAGCAGCCCCCGGACTAGCGGGGCCCTCAGGCAGTTCTTC.

The chain is built from TRBV9 and TRBJ2-3; a possible D gene is TRBD1 (6 bases). There are 15 residues in the CDR3. The V end lost 0 bases, the J end lost 3 bases, and 11 bases lay between the germline ends. CDR1 is SGDLS, CDR2 YYNGEE, per germline. The CDR3 nucleotides read TGTGCCAGCAGCGTAGGCGACAGGAGGACAGATACGCAGTATTTT. Amino acid sequence: CASSVGDRRTDTQYF.

The rearrangement links TRBV4-1 to TRBJ2-5; 7 bases agree with TRBD2. CDR3 length: 15 amino acids. V lost 0 bases and J lost 4; bases outside the gene matches: 5. In germline, CDR1 is MGHRA, CDR2 YSYEKL. The CDR3 DNA reads as TGCGCCAGCAGCCAAGATCCTCCTAGCGGAGAGACCCAGTACTTC. Protein sequence: CASSQDPPSGETQYF.

This chain uses TRBV28 with TRBJ1-2; tentative D call: TRBD1 (5 bases). Germline CDR1 is MDHEN and CDR2 is SYDVKM. The V and J ends lost 4 bases and 4 bases respectively, with 13 bases between them. The CDR3 is made up of 14 amino acids. The CDR3 nucleotides are TGTGCCAGCAGTTCCAGTGGTAGGGGCTATGGCTACACCTTC. Translation: CASSSSGRGYGYTF.